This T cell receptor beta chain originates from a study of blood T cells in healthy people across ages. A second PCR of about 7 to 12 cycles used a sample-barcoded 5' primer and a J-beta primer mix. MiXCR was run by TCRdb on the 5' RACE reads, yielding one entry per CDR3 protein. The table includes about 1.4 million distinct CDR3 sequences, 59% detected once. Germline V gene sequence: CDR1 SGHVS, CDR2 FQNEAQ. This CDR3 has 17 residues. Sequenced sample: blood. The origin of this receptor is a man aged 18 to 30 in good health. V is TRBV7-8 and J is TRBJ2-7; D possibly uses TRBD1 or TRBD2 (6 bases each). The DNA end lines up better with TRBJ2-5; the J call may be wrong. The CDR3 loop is CASSSHYDRTKVETQYF. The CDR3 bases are TGTGCCAGCAGCTCCCACTACGACAGGACTAAGGTGGAGACCCAGTACTTC.